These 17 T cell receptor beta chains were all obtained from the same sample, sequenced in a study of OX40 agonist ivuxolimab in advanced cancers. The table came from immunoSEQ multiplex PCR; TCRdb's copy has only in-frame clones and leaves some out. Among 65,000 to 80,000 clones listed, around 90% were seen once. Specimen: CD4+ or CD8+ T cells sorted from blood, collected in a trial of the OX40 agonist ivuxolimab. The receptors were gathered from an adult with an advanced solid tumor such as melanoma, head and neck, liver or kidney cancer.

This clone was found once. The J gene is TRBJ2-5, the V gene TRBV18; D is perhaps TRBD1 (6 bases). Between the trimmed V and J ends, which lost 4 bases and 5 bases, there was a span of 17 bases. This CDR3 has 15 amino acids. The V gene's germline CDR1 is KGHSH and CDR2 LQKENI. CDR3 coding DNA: TGTGCCAGCTCACTCGGGACACGCGGGCGTGAGACCCAGTACTTC. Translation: CASSLGTRGRETQYF.

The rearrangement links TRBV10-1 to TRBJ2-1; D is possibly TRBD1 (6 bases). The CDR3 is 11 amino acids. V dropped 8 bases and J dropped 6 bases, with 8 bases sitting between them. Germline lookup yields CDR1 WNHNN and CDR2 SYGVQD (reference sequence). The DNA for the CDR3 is TGCGCCAGCCAGGGGCTCAATGAGCAGTTCTTC. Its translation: CASQGLNEQFF.

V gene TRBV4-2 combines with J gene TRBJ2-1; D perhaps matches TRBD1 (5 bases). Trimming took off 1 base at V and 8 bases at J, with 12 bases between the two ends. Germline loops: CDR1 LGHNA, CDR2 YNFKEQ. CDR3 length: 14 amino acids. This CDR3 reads CASSQVFRVHEQFF. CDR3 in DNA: TGTGCCAGCAGCCAAGTGTTCAGGGTTCATGAGCAGTTCTTC.

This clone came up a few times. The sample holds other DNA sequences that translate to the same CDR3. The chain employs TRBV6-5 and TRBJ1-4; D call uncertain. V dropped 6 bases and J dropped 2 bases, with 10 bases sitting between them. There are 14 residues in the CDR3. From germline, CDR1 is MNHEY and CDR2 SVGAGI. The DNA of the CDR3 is TGTGCCAGCAGCCGCGGATGGACTAATGAAAAACTGTTTTTT. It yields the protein CASSRGWTNEKLFF.

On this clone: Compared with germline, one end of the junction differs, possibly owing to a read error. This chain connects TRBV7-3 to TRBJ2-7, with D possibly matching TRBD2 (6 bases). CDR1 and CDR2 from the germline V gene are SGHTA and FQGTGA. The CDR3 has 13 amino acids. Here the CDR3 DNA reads TGTGCCAGCAGCTTAACAAGTGACGGGAGTCCCTCCTTC. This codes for CASSLTSDGSPSF.

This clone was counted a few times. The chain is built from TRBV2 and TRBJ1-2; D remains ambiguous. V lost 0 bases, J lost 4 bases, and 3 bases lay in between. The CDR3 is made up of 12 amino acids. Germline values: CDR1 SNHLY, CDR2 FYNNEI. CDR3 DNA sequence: TGTGCCAGCAGTGAAGCGGCCTATGGCTACACCTTC. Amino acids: CASSEAAYGYTF.

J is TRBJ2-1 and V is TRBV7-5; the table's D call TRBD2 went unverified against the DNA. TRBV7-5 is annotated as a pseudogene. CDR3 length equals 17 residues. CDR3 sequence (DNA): TGTGTCAGAAGCTTAGTAGCTAGCACGCGTACCTACAATGAGCAGTTCTTC. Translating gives CVRSLVASTRTYNEQFF.

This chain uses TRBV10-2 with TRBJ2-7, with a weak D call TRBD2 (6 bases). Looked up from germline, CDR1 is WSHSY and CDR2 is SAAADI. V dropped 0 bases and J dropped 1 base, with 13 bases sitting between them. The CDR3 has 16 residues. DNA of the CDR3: TGCGCCAGCAGTGAGTCCCCGCTAGCGTATTCCTACGAGCAGTACTTC. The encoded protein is CASSESPLAYSYEQYF.

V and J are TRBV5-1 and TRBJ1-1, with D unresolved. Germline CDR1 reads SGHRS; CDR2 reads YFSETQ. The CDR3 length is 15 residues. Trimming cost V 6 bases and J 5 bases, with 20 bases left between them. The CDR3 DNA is TGCGCCAGCAACCCCGGATGGGAACTTGGGACTGAAGCTTTCTTT. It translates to CASNPGWELGTEAFF.

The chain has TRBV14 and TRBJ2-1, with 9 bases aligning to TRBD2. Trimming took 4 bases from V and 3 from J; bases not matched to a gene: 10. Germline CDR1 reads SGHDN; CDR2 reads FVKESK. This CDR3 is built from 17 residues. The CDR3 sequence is CASSLLLTSGVYNEQFF. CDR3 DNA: TGTGCCAGCAGCCTCCTCTTGACTAGCGGAGTCTACAATGAGCAGTTCTTC.

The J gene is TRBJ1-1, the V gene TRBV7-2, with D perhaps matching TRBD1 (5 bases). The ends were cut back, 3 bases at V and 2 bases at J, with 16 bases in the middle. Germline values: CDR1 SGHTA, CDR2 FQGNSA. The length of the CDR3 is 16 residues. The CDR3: CASSFMPGTANTEAFF. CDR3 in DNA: TGTGCCAGCAGCTTTATGCCCGGGACGGCTAACACTGAAGCTTTCTTT. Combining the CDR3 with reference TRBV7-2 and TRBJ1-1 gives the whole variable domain GAGVSQSPSNKVTEKGKDVELRCDPISGHTALYWYRQSLGQGLEFLIYFQGNSAPDKSGLPSDRFSAERTGGSVSTLTIQRTQQEDSAVYLCASSFMPGTANTEAFFGQGTRLTVV.

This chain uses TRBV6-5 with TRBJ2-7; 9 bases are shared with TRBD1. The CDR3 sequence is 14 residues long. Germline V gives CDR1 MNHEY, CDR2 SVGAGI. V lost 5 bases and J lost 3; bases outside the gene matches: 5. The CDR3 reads CASSGDRDGYEQYF. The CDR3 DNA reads TGTGCCAGCAGTGGGGACAGGGATGGCTACGAGCAGTACTTC.

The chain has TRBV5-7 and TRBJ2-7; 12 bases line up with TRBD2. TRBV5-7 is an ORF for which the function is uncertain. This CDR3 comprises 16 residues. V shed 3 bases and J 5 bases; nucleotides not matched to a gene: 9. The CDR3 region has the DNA TGTGCCAGCAGCTCACCGACTAGCGGGAGTACCCACGAGCAGTACTTC. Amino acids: CASSSPTSGSTHEQYF.

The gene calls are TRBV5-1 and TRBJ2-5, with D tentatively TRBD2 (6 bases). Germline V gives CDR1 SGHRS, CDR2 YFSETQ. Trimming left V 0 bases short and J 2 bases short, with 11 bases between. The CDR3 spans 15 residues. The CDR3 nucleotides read TGCGCCAGCAGCTTGGATGGGGGGTCTCAAGAGACCCAGTACTTC. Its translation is CASSLDGGSQETQYF.

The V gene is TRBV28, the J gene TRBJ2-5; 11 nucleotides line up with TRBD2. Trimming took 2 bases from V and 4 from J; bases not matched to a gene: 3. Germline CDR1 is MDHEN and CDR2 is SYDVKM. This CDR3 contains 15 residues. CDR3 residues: CASSLLAGGRETQYF. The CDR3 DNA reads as TGTGCCAGCAGTTTACTAGCGGGAGGACGAGAGACCCAGTACTTC.

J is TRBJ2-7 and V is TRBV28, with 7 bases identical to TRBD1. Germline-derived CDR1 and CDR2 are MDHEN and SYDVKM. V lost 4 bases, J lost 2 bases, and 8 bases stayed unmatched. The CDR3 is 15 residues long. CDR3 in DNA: TGTGCCAGCAGTTCCGCCGGGACAGCCCCCTACGAGCAGTACTTC. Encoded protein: CASSSAGTAPYEQYF.

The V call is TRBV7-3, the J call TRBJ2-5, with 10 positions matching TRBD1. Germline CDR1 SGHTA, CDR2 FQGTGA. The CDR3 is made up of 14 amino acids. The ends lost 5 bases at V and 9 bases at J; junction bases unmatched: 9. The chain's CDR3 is CASSPGTGESAQYF. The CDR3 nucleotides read TGTGCCAGCAGCCCCGGGACAGGGGAATCGGCCCAGTACTTC.